The sequence of this T cell receptor beta chain was determined in a study of blood T cells in healthy people across ages (dated by TCRdb to 2014 to 2015). Study-level background: In model experiments, roughly one uniquely barcoded TCR beta cDNA molecule per two T cells was captured by template switching. To track age-related changes in TCR beta repertoire diversity, the study relied on deep sequencing normalized with unique cDNA molecular identifiers. Donors were grouped into four age groups: young (average roughly 16 years), middle-aged (roughly 40), aged (62) and long-lived (approximately 75). To avoid experimental bias, donors of different ages were distributed randomly across sequencing lanes. The study analyzed two additional independent replicas of 1 million unique cDNA reads from the same blood draw for two donors, one aged 18 to 29 and one aged 80 or older. The investigation overall reported the following: Compared with the aged group, more naive CD4+ T cells, fewer expanded clones and increased TCR diversity were shown by the long-lived group, suggesting age selection. As age increased, observed TCR beta diversity per million T cells dropped in a roughly linear way, and a significant reduction was already evident by age about 36. A strong correlation was found between observed TCR beta diversity and the percentage of naive T cells measured by flow cytometry. Estimates of total diversity based on one million sequenced T cells were regarded as lower bounds and as underestimates. Bulk unsorted PBMC profiling prevented conclusive comparison of naive and antigen-experienced compartments. Because the CMV infection status of the donors was unknown, age-related changes in expanded clonotypes may potentially have been confounded.

Systemically healthy Caucasian individuals from Russia, 35 to 40 in total and aged about 6 to 100 years, were included as donors. Roughly 9.5 milliliters of peripheral blood were drawn from each donor into EDTA-treated Vacutainer tubes. Ficoll-Paque density-gradient centrifugation was used to isolate PBMCs, with at least 7 million per sample. Trizol reagent was used to extract total RNA from the PBMCs, yielding at least 6 micrograms per sample. Naive CD45RAhigh/CD27high T cell percentages were measured by flow cytometry on a PBMC aliquot from every donor. The junction shows trimming of 8 bases on V and 8 bases on J, plus 19 bases between the germline ends. Sequences SEHNR (CDR1) and FQNEAQ (CDR2) are obtained from the germline V gene (reference sequence). The CDR3, from cysteine to phenylalanine, totals 15 residues. The entry retains the CDR3 DNA only, 45 bases that are in frame from base 1. The library was obtained by 5' RACE. TCRdb shows the sequencer as Illumina HiSeq 2500. A second PCR of roughly 7 to 11 cycles was run with a J-beta primer mix and a sample-barcoded 5' primer. Each TCR beta cDNA molecule received a unique molecular identifier from a template-switch 5' adaptor carrying 12 random nucleotides. Each sample yielded at least 2.5 million CDR3-containing paired-end reads. First-strand cDNA synthesis was performed from all RNA using the Mint cDNA synthesis kit, with priming by a TRBC-specific oligonucleotide. After uracil-DNA glycosylase treatment, a first 18-cycle PCR used universal primers M1SS and BC2_uni_R on all cDNA. The authors' analysis ran thus. For normalization, 1 million high-quality reads, each with a distinct molecular identifier, were randomly selected from each sample. Instead of being binned into consensus sequences, reads that shared molecular identifiers were thrown out. MiTCR, set to a Q25 quality threshold and the strictest error-elimination algorithm, was used for CDR3 identification, clonotype clustering and error correction. Lower-bound total TCR beta diversity was estimated with a nonparametric unseen species model using Euler transformation. The public reads were reanalyzed by TCRdb: fastp trimming at Q25, MiXCR alignment, in-frame beta chains only. Under each unique CDR3 protein, matching rows form one entry showing the most common genes and DNA. The V and J calls and clone size come from TCRdb's table, not from the authors' own analysis. The sample contains about 680,000 distinct CDR3 sequences, around 49% of them found a single time. The ten biggest clones cover around 32% of the sample.

On this clonotype: What antigen it recognizes has not been identified. Base qualities are not recorded, but no much larger clone differs from it by a single base.

The receptor was isolated from a woman aged 55-69 years in good health. Specimen: blood. The sequence is built from TRBV7-9 and TRBJ1-6; perhaps TRBD1 is the D gene, with 6 bases matching. The CDR3 has the sequence CASSRAEGEYSPLHF. The DNA sequence reads TGTGCCAGCTCTCGCGCTGAGGGGGAGTATTCACCCCTCCACTTT.